The rows below give T cell receptor beta chains drawn from one sample of a study of technical replicates of blood from a handful of donors. The repertoire was sequenced with immunoSEQ multiplex PCR; TCRdb's copy has only in-frame clones and lacks some. The repertoire has more than 45,000 clones, over 85% of them found once; the top ten carry 3%. Specimen: PBMCs. These receptors were obtained from a human donor in good health. Some clones in this sample may be carry-over from other donors' samples. Both conserved end residues are trimmed from each CDR3. A D gene is named only where the DNA matches it firmly.

TRBV4-1	TRBD1	TRBJ2-3	ASSLRDRGSTDTQY
TRBV7-9	-	TRBJ1-1	ASSLQQSEAF
TRBV7-2	-	TRBJ1-2	ASSVGHAYGYT
TRBV21-1	-	TRBJ1-2	ASSKGANYGYT
TRBV27	-	TRBJ2-5	ASSYLTGGRETQY
TRBV30	-	TRBJ1-1	AWSKGHSLTEAF
TRBV7-9	-	TRBJ1-2	ASSLEYRAGGYT
TRBV2	-	TRBJ1-1	ASSQRERTEAF
TRBV6-5	TRBD1	TRBJ1-4	ASSFPTGGKRKKLF
TRBV2	-	TRBJ1-4	ASSDGGQANEKLF
TRBV4-1	TRBD1	TRBJ2-3	ASSQDPTGGDTQY
TRBV7-2	-	TRBJ1-2	ASRQSRVGYGYT
TRBV9	TRBD2	TRBJ2-1	ASSVGPSGYNEQF
TRBV10-3	TRBD2	TRBJ2-3	AISPAGGNADTQY
TRBV5-1	TRBD2	TRBJ2-7	ASSLAGFGLVPYEQY
TRBV5-6	TRBD1	TRBJ1-4	ASSLAQGAGEKLF
TRBV6-1	TRBD1	TRBJ1-6	ASSVGTAHNSPLH
TRBV11-2	-	TRBJ2-5	ASSLWRQETQY
TRBV28	-	TRBJ2-5	ASSFHSQETQY
TRBV6-1	TRBD1	TRBJ1-3	ASSGRQGPSGNTIY
TRBV7-6	TRBD2	TRBJ2-3	ASSLMGATAGGSTDTQY
TRBV6-5	TRBD2	TRBJ2-2	ASSQSARGGRLF
TRBV7-2	-	TRBJ1-2	ASSLQGYGYT
TRBV7-2	TRBD1	TRBJ1-2	ASSLPTGDGYT
TRBV11-3	TRBD1	TRBJ2-5	ASSLGTGVVETQY
TRBV9	-	TRBJ1-5	ASSGSGGGNQPQH
TRBV6-4	-	TRBJ2-3	ASSLAGEGTDTQY
TRBV7-6	TRBD2	TRBJ2-1	ASSLVYSGRDEQF
TRBV19	TRBD2	TRBJ2-1	ASSADRTSAIYNEQF
TRBV6-4	TRBD1	TRBJ2-7	ASSVLRDRGDYEQY
TRBV6-5	-	TRBJ1-2	ASSYLGGGYT
TRBV7-2	TRBD2	TRBJ2-1	ASSQGLAGGLLNEQF
TRBV30	TRBD2	TRBJ2-7	AWGRADEQY
TRBV6-5	-	TRBJ2-2	ASGGRGHTGELF
TRBV7-8	TRBD1	TRBJ1-2	ASSFKGTGYGYT
TRBV30	-	TRBJ1-3	AWKDFYSGNTIY
TRBV5-1	-	TRBJ2-5	ASSLDQGLGTQY
TRBV7-8	-	TRBJ2-1	ASSRGSREWDNEQF
TRBV5-6	-	TRBJ2-7	ASSFAGGSTPYEQY
TRBV7-6	-	TRBJ2-1	ASSFGGPYNEQF
TRBV10-3	-	TRBJ1-1	AIRTEGGTEAF
TRBV4-1	-	TRBJ2-3	ASSQDQTGVSTDTQY
TRBV4-2	TRBD2	TRBJ2-5	ASSQDPQRGSETQY
TRBV5-1	-	TRBJ2-2	ASSPGHSVNTGELF
TRBV27	-	TRBJ1-2	ASSLGGTYGYT
TRBV2	-	TRBJ2-2	ASSETSSFTGELF
TRBV5-4	TRBD2	TRBJ2-7	ASSKALAGGGPISYEQY
TRBV5-6	-	TRBJ1-5	ASSLRLSYQPQH
TRBV4-1	TRBD2	TRBJ2-7	ASSHLAGGPYEQY
TRBV6-1	-	TRBJ2-2	ASRRGSYTGELF
TRBV5-1	-	TRBJ2-3	ASSFWGGTDTQY
TRBV19	TRBD2	TRBJ2-1	ASSSIVAGMDEQF
TRBV9	TRBD2	TRBJ2-3	ASSVVAGGTDTQY
TRBV7-9	-	TRBJ1-6	ASSTWGTGLASPLH
TRBV5-1	TRBD1	TRBJ2-7	ASSSGQGAYEQY
TRBV2	-	TRBJ1-1	ASGFTLRGGTNTEAF
TRBV2	-	TRBJ2-5	ASGLRLVKYKETQY
TRBV6-5	TRBD1	TRBJ1-2	ASTPRQDRAGYT
TRBV5-1	-	TRBJ1-6	ASSLGGANYNSPLH
TRBV14	TRBD2	TRBJ2-3	ASSFTSGVDTQY